This TCR beta chain came from a study of blood T cell repertoires in COVID-19. Sequencing was performed with immunoSEQ multiplex PCR; in TCRdb, only in-frame clones are kept and a portion is missing. The sample contains 100,000 or so clones, approximately 92% of which appear only once. V lost 6 bases and J lost 4; bases outside the gene matches: 2. The CDR3 is made up of 13 amino acids. CDR1 and CDR2 (germline): SNHLY, FYNNEI. Sequenced sample: peripheral blood. This receptor was obtained from a woman aged 55-69 years with active COVID-19. This sequence joins TRBV2 and TRBJ1-1, with 10 bases identical to TRBD1. The CDR3 reads CASRGQGSTEAFF. The CDR3 region has the DNA TGTGCCAGCAGGGGACAGGGGAGCACTGAAGCTTTCTTT.